These 32 T cell receptor beta chains share one sample of origin, sequenced in a study of blood T cell repertoires in COVID-19. Data came from immunoSEQ multiplex PCR; TCRdb stores just in-frame clones and leaves some out. In the table there are about 270,000 clones, 86% of which are singletons. The sequencing sample was made of peripheral blood. These receptors all stem from a woman between 25 and 40 years old with COVID-19, enrolled during active disease.

This clone was counted once. This rearrangement joins TRBV5-5 to TRBJ1-4; possible D gene TRBD1, 6 bases. Germline CDR1 is SGHKS and CDR2 is YYEKEE (reference sequence). The CDR3 is 16 amino acids. Trimming removed 6 bases from V and 4 bases from J, with 19 bases in between. CDR3 sequence reads: CASTPGWDTGNEKLFF. Written as DNA, the CDR3 is TGTGCCAGCACCCCTGGGTGGGACACGGGTAATGAAAAACTGTTTTTT.

The chain joins TRBV4-1 to TRBJ2-5; 7 nucleotides align to TRBD1. Germline lookup yields CDR1 MGHRA and CDR2 YSYEKL. The CDR3 contains 13 residues. V shed 4 bases, J shed 5 bases, and the junction held 4 bases outside the gene matches. The CDR3 loop reads CASSPTRGETQYF. The CDR3 DNA sequence: TGCGCCAGCAGCCCCACCAGGGGGGAGACCCAGTACTTC.

Only a few counts were recorded for this clone. The chain recombines TRBV19 with TRBJ1-6; D gene ambiguous. This CDR3 spans 14 amino acids. The V end was cut by 6 bases, the J end by 10 bases, with 16 bases between. Germline V CDR1 and CDR2: LNHDA, SQIVND (reference sequence). Here the CDR3 reads CASSKDWSGSPLHF. DNA of the CDR3: TGTGCCAGTAGCAAAGACTGGTCCGGGTCACCCCTCCACTTT.

The chain recombines TRBV14 with TRBJ2-1; D is perhaps TRBD2 (6 bases). The V gene's germline CDR1 is SGHDN and CDR2 FVKESK. V lost 7 bases and J lost 8, with 18 bases in between. The CDR3 is 14 residues long. Written as DNA, the CDR3 is TGTGCCAGCACCCCCCGCGGGGAAAGTGATGAGCAGTTCTTC. Translating gives CASTPRGESDEQFF.

This chain links TRBV28 with TRBJ1-4; 10 bases agree with TRBD1. The germline gives CDR1 MDHEN, CDR2 SYDVKM. Unmatched junction bases numbered 12, after V lost 5 bases and J lost 6 bases. The CDR3 has 17 amino acids. CDR3 coding DNA: TGTGCCAGCAGTCCCCGGGACAGGGGATGGTTGGATGAAAAACTGTTTTTT. Its translation is CASSPRDRGWLDEKLFF.

This rearrangement joins TRBV6-6 to TRBJ2-5; 8 bases line up with TRBD1. Per germline, CDR1 MNHNY and CDR2 SVGAGI (reference sequence). This CDR3 spans 14 amino acids. V shed 2 bases, J shed 3 bases, and the junction held 2 bases outside the gene matches. The CDR3 sequence: CASSYLTGEETQYF. The CDR3 DNA is TGTGCCAGCAGTTACCTGACAGGGGAAGAGACCCAGTACTTC.

The chain couples TRBV5-5 to TRBJ2-3; D unclear. The CDR3 extends over 17 amino acids. V gave up 1 base and J gave up 1 base, with 16 bases separating them. Looked up from germline, CDR1 is SGHKS and CDR2 is YYEKEE (reference sequence). The CDR3 loop reads CASSLLGGVGGTDTQYF. The CDR3 DNA is TGTGCCAGCAGCTTGCTTGGCGGTGTGGGTGGCACAGATACGCAGTATTTT.

The V and J genes are TRBV4-1 and TRBJ2-3, with 8 bases that match TRBD1. V lost 6 bases and J lost 2; bases outside the gene matches: 7. This CDR3 spans 15 amino acids. Looked up from germline, CDR1 is MGHRA and CDR2 is YSYEKL. The CDR3 DNA sequence: TGCGCCAGCAGTTCGGACAGGGTTGCCACAGATACGCAGTATTTT. Translated: CASSSDRVATDTQYF.

The V call is TRBV7-8, the J call TRBJ2-3; D gene uncertain. The CDR3 spans 16 residues. The germline CDR1 and CDR2 sequences are SGHVS and FQNEAQ. The V end was cut by 1 base, the J end by 2 bases, with 13 bases between. The CDR3 is CASSLGRFPLTDTQYF. The CDR3 coding sequence is TGTGCCAGCAGCTTAGGCAGGTTCCCCCTCACAGATACGCAGTATTTT.

The chain employs TRBV12-3 or TRBV12-4 and TRBJ2-1; D ambiguous. The CDR3 loop spans 12 amino acids. The V and J ends lost 5 bases and 15 bases respectively, with 17 bases between them. DNA of the CDR3: TGTGCCAGCAGTCTAATCGCCTCCCGCCGGTTCTTC. It is translated as CASSLIASRRFF.

The chain combines TRBV7-6 with TRBJ2-1, with TRBD2 matching 9 bases. V gave up 2 bases and J gave up 2 bases; unmatched junction bases: 4. The CDR3 totals 16 residues. Germline V gene sequence: CDR1 SGHVS, CDR2 FNYEAQ. The CDR3 protein is CASSLIGGGAYNEQFF. In DNA, the CDR3 is TGTGCCAGCAGCTTAATTGGCGGGGGGGCCTACAATGAGCAGTTCTTC.

This clone has a handful of counts. The rearrangement uses TRBV5-1 and TRBJ1-1, with D unclear. Trimming removed 4 bases from V and 2 bases from J, with 18 bases in between. Per germline, CDR1 SGHRS and CDR2 YFSETQ. The CDR3 covers 16 residues. The DNA of the CDR3 is TGCGCCAGCAGCAGAGAACCGAGCTCGCGTAACACTGAAGCTTTCTTT. It encodes CASSREPSSRNTEAFF.

This clone was seen a single time. The CDR3: CASSYGGVSTDTQYF. CDR3 DNA sequence: TGTGCCAGCAGTTACGGGGGGGTTAGCACAGATACGCAGTATTTT. The chain couples TRBV2 to TRBJ2-3, with 8 bases lining up with TRBD2. The length of the CDR3 is 15 residues. After removal of 5 bases from V and 0 bases from J, the junction contained 4 bases not matched to a gene. Looked up from germline, CDR1 is SNHLY and CDR2 is FYNNEI. Full variable domain (missing parts from reference TRBV2 and TRBJ2-3): EPEVTQTPSHQVTQMGQEVILRCVPISNHLYFYWYRQILGQKVEFLVSFYNNEISEKSEIFDDQFSVERPDGSNFTLKIRSTKLEDSAMYFCASSYGGVSTDTQYFGPGTRLTVL.

Concerning this clone itself: The same CDR3 also results from other DNA sequences found in this sample. DNA of the CDR3: TGTGCCAGCAGCTTGGGGCAGGGGGCTAACTATGGCTACACCTTC. Amino acid sequence: CASSLGQGANYGYTF. The chain recombines TRBV5-4 with TRBJ1-2; TRBD1 matches 7 bases. This CDR3 comprises 15 residues. In germline, CDR1 is SGHNT, CDR2 YYREEE (reference sequence). The V gene end was trimmed by 0 bases and the J gene end by 0 bases; junction bases not matched to a gene: 2. Based on the CDR3 plus reference TRBV5-4 and TRBJ1-2, the full variable domain is ETGVTQSPTHLIKTRGQQVTLRCSSQSGHNTVSWYQQALGQGPQFIFQYYREEENGRGNFPPRFSGLQFPNYSSELNVNALELDDSALYLCASSLGQGANYGYTFGSGTRLTVV.

The V gene is TRBV2, the J gene TRBJ1-2; D is undetermined. Trimming left V 6 bases short and J 8 bases short, with 19 bases between. Germline loops: CDR1 SNHLY, CDR2 FYNNEI. The CDR3 is 14 residues long. The CDR3 spells CASRGLKGTGGYTF. CDR3 DNA sequence: TGTGCCAGCAGGGGCCTGAAGGGCACGGGGGGCTACACCTTC.

The V call is TRBV7-9, the J call TRBJ2-2; 7 positions match TRBD1. Losses at the gene ends were 4 bases for V and 7 bases for J; bases not matched to a gene: 9. The CDR3 is 15 residues long. The V gene's germline CDR1 is SEHNR and CDR2 FQNEAQ (reference sequence). The CDR3 DNA follows: TGTGCCAGCAGCTCCCCGGGACAGAGAAACGGGGAGCTGTTTTTT. This translates into CASSSPGQRNGELFF.

The chain recombines TRBV5-5 with TRBJ2-3, with TRBD2 matching over 15 bases. The CDR3 has 17 residues. Germline CDR1 and CDR2: SGHKS and YYEKEE (reference sequence). Trimming cost V 3 bases and J 4 bases; bases outside gene matches: 6. The CDR3 DNA reads TGTGCCAGCAGCTACCACTGGACTAGCGGGGGGGCAGATACGCAGTATTTT. Protein product: CASSYHWTSGGADTQYF.

This chain joins TRBV11-2 and TRBJ1-6, with a possible D match to TRBD1 (5 bases). CDR1 and CDR2 from the germline V gene are SGHAT and FQNNGV. With 3 bases removed from V and 10 bases from J, the gap between germline ends came to 16 bases. The length of the CDR3 is 15 residues. Here the CDR3 DNA reads TGTGCCAGCAGCTTGGGAGGCCCTGGGACGTCACCCCTCCACTTT. Its protein is CASSLGGPGTSPLHF.

The rearrangement uses TRBV3-1 (or the pseudogene TRBV3-2) and TRBJ2-5; 8 bases map to TRBD2. The germline CDR1 and CDR2 sequences are LGHDT and YNNKEL (reference sequence). V trimming: 5 bases; J trimming: 4 bases; junction bases outside the gene matches: 6. CDR3 length: 14 residues. CDR3 sequence: CASSARGGGETQYF. In DNA form, the CDR3 reads TGTGCCAGCAGCGCCCGGGGGGGCGGAGAGACCCAGTACTTC.

This clone was seen many times. This chain connects TRBV9 to TRBJ2-5, with 10 bases identical to TRBD2. CDR1 is SGDLS, CDR2 YYNGEE, per germline. J lost 3 bases, V lost 4 bases, and 12 bases had no gene match. The length of the CDR3 is 17 residues. The CDR3 loop reads CASSLRAGGPLKETQYF. Here the CDR3 DNA reads TGTGCCAGCAGCCTAAGAGCGGGGGGGCCTCTCAAAGAGACCCAGTACTTC.

The chain uses TRBV10-2 and TRBJ2-2, with D perhaps TRBD2 (6 bases). CDR1 and CDR2 from the germline V gene are WSHSY and SAAADI. V shed 7 bases and J shed 4 bases, with 13 bases lying between them. This CDR3 comprises 14 residues. In DNA form, the CDR3 reads TGCGCCAGCAAGGCAGCGGGTCGCACCGGGGAGCTGTTTTTT. This sequence encodes CASKAAGRTGELFF.

This clone appeared a single time. This sequence joins TRBV27 and TRBJ2-1; tentative D call: TRBD2 (5 bases). CDR1 is MNHEY, CDR2 SMNVEV, per germline (reference sequence). Between the trimmed V and J ends, which lost 5 bases and 3 bases, there was a span of 14 bases. There are 15 residues in the CDR3. In nucleotides, the CDR3 is TGTGCCAGCAGTCCAGACACGGGGTTCTACAATGAGCAGTTCTTC. Amino acid sequence: CASSPDTGFYNEQFF.

This clone was observed a few times. V gene TRBV7-2 combines with J gene TRBJ2-3; 7 bases line up with TRBD2. Trimming at V came to 2 bases and at J to 6 bases, leaving 11 bases not matched to a gene. Germline assignment: CDR1 SGHTA and CDR2 FQGNSA. CDR3 length equals 16 residues. In DNA form, the CDR3 reads TGTGCCAGCAGCTTACAGGGTGGCGGGGGATACGATACGCAGTATTTT. Encoded protein: CASSLQGGGGYDTQYF.

The J gene is TRBJ2-1, the V gene TRBV18; 7 nucleotides align to TRBD2. V was clipped by 3 bases and J by 6 bases; unmatched bases: 14. The CDR3 is 17 residues long. Germline values: CDR1 KGHSH, CDR2 LQKENI. CDR3 loop: CASSPIRGGRRGNEQFF. CDR3 DNA sequence: TGTGCCAGCTCACCCATTCGCGGGGGTCGACGAGGCAATGAGCAGTTCTTC.

This chain connects TRBV11-2 to TRBJ2-6; 7 bases map to TRBD2. With V trimmed by 1 base and J by 8 bases, 5 bases remained unmatched. The CDR3 is 15 residues long. Germline V CDR1 and CDR2: SGHAT, FQNNGV. This CDR3 reads CASSLVGGKPNVLTF. The CDR3 region has the DNA TGTGCCAGCAGCTTAGTGGGGGGGAAACCCAACGTCCTGACTTTC.

The chain couples TRBV3-1 (or the pseudogene TRBV3-2) to TRBJ1-2; perhaps TRBD1 as D (6 bases). V lost 5 bases and J lost 2, with 9 bases in between. CDR1 and CDR2 from the germline V gene are LGHDT and YNNKEL (reference sequence). The CDR3 extends over 13 amino acids. The CDR3: CASSSGQNYGYTF. CDR3 DNA: TGTGCCAGCAGCTCAGGACAGAACTATGGCTACACCTTC.

This chain uses TRBV25-1 with TRBJ2-5; 7 bases line up with TRBD2. Unmatched junction bases numbered 4, after V lost 4 bases and J lost 2 bases. CDR1 and CDR2 from the germline V gene are MGHDK and SYGVNS. The CDR3 is 14 amino acids. CDR3: CASSGGLPQETQYF. CDR3 in DNA: TGTGCCAGCAGTGGGGGACTACCACAAGAGACCCAGTACTTC.

This chain links TRBV10-1 with TRBJ2-1, with 9 positions matching TRBD1. Germline V gene sequence: CDR1 WNHNN, CDR2 SYGVQD (reference sequence). After removal of 4 bases from V and 12 bases from J, the junction contained 4 bases not matched to a gene. The CDR3 is 12 amino acids. CDR3 sequence reads: CASSGGQGRQFF. The CDR3 DNA is TGCGCCAGCAGTGGGGGACAGGGAAGGCAGTTCTTC.

This chain uses TRBV2 with TRBJ2-3, with D possibly TRBD2 on 6 matching bases. This CDR3 region has 15 residues. With 7 bases removed from V and 0 bases from J, the gap between germline ends came to 14 bases. In germline, CDR1 is SNHLY, CDR2 FYNNEI. Here the CDR3 reads CASNTRSGSTDTQYF. The DNA of the CDR3 is TGTGCCAGCAACACGCGTAGCGGAAGCACAGATACGCAGTATTTT.

This chain uses TRBV6-5 with TRBJ2-7; TRBD2 matches at 7 bases. The CDR3 runs to 12 residues. Per the germline V gene, CDR1 is MNHEY and CDR2 is SVGAGI. The V and J ends lost 6 bases and 6 bases, in that order; junction bases with no gene match: 5. CDR3 in amino acids: CASSHGLVEQYF. Written as DNA, the CDR3 is TGTGCCAGCAGCCATGGACTAGTCGAGCAGTACTTC.

This clone was seen once. The chain combines TRBV10-3 with TRBJ2-7, with TRBD1 matching 8 bases. This CDR3 spans 13 amino acids. V lost 7 bases, J lost 5 bases, and 7 bases stayed unmatched. Germline V gene data show CDR1 as ENHRY and CDR2 as SYGVKD. The CDR3 spells CAIKATGEDEQYF. Here the CDR3 DNA reads TGTGCCATCAAAGCGACAGGGGAGGACGAGCAGTACTTC.

The V gene is TRBV7-9, the J gene TRBJ2-7, with D possibly matching TRBD1 (6 bases). Trimming removed 2 bases from V and 2 bases from J, with 10 bases in between. CDR3 length equals 14 residues. CDR1 is SEHNR and CDR2 is FQNEAQ in the germline V gene (reference sequence). The CDR3 DNA is TGTGCCAGCAGCTTACGGGACACCACCTACGAGCAGTACTTC. Its protein product is CASSLRDTTYEQYF. Based on the CDR3 plus reference TRBV7-9 and TRBJ2-7, the full variable domain is DTGVSQNPRHKITKRGQNVTFRCDPISEHNRLYWYRQTLGQGPEFLTYFQNEAQLEKSRLLSDRFSAERPKGSFSTLEIQRTEQGDSAMYLCASSLRDTTYEQYFGPGTRLTVT.